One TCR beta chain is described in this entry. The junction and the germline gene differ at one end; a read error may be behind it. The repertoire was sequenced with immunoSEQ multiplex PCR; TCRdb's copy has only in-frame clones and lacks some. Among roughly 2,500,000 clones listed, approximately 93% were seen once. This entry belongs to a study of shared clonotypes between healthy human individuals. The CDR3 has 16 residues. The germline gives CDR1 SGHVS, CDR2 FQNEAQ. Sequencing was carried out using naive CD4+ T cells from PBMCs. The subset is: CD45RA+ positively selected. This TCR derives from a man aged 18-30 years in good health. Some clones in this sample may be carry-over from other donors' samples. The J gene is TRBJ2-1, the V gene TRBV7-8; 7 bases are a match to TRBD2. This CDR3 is CASNLPRLASYNEQFF. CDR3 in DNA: TGTGCCAGCAACTTACCTAGACTAGCCTCCTACAATGAGCAGTTCTTC.